A single sample gave rise to the 10 T cell receptor beta chains below, sequenced in a study of blood T cell repertoires in COVID-19 (dated by TCRdb to 2019 to 2021). Library construction relied on the immunoSEQ multiplex PCR assay. Imported from immuneACCESS, the table was reduced by TCRdb to in-frame sequences with V and J called. These copies leave out some clones; in studies compared against another copy, an unresolved V gene accounts for under half, and the cause of the remainder is not known. The sample profile shows about 280,000 clones; approximately 91% of them were found once. The ten largest make up roughly 0.92% of the sample. Material: peripheral blood. These receptors all come from a woman aged 40 to 50 who had recovered from COVID-19.

The chain has TRBV18 and TRBJ2-7; possible D gene TRBD1, 5 bases. Trimming stripped 3 bases from V and 5 bases from J, with 14 bases between. Germline lookup yields CDR1 KGHSH and CDR2 LQKENI. CDR3 length: 14 residues. CDR3 residues: CASSPVGRVDEQYF. CDR3 DNA sequence: TGTGCCAGCTCACCCGTCGGCAGGGTCGACGAGCAGTACTTC.

The gene calls are TRBV3-1 (or the pseudogene TRBV3-2) and TRBJ2-4; D may be TRBD1 (5 bases). The germline V gene has CDR1 LGHDT and CDR2 YNNKEL (reference sequence). V was shortened by 0 bases and J by 7 bases, with 13 bases between the two germline ends. The CDR3 length is 15 residues. The CDR3 nucleotides read TGTGCCAGCAGCCAAGATGCAGGGTCCTGGAACATTCAGTACTTC. Translated: CASSQDAGSWNIQYF.

This clone was seen a single time. The chain couples TRBV9 to TRBJ1-3; 7 nucleotides align to TRBD1. V shed 3 bases and J 3 bases; nucleotides not matched to a gene: 15. Germline V gene data show CDR1 as SGDLS and CDR2 as YYNGEE. CDR3 size: 18 residues. CDR3 sequence: CASSAQLDSTGFGNTIYF. CDR3 nucleotide sequence: TGTGCCAGCAGCGCCCAACTCGATTCGACAGGGTTTGGAAACACCATATATTTT. Drawing the rest from reference TRBV9 and TRBJ1-3, the complete variable domain is DSGVTQTPKHLITATGQRVTLRCSPRSGDLSVYWYQQSLDQGLQFLIQYYNGEERAKGNILERFSAQQFPDLHSELNLSSLELGDSALYFCASSAQLDSTGFGNTIYFGEGSWLTVV.

J is TRBJ1-2 and V is TRBV12-3 or TRBV12-4; D is ambiguous. The CDR3 runs to 13 residues. V gave up 3 bases and J gave up 3 bases, with 8 bases separating them. The CDR3 loop is CASSLKSDYGYTF. CDR3 nucleotides: TGTGCCAGCAGTTTGAAATCGGACTATGGCTACACCTTC.

A single count supports this clone. The rearrangement uses TRBV18 and TRBJ2-5; D not resolved. Trimming removed 2 bases from V and 2 bases from J, with 12 bases in between. Germline assignment: CDR1 KGHSH and CDR2 LQKENI. This CDR3 is 15 amino acids long. CDR3 amino acids: CASSPNVEAQETQYF. CDR3 bases: TGTGCCAGCTCACCAAATGTAGAGGCACAAGAGACCCAGTACTTC.

CDR3 sequence reads: CASSSRLGLVLSYEQYF. The CDR3, as DNA: TGTGCCAGCAGTTCCAGGTTGGGACTAGTCCTCTCCTACGAGCAGTACTTC. The chain carries TRBV28 and TRBJ2-7, with 8 bases lining up with TRBD2. Germline loops: CDR1 MDHEN, CDR2 SYDVKM. V was clipped by 4 bases and J by 0 bases; unmatched bases: 11. The CDR3 has 17 residues.

The chain recombines TRBV18 with TRBJ1-6; maybe TRBD1 (5 bases). CDR1 is KGHSH and CDR2 is LQKENI in the germline V gene. Trimming shortened V by 5 bases and J by 12 bases, and 17 bases separated the two germline ends. This CDR3 is built from 14 residues. As DNA, the CDR3 is TGTGCCAGCTCAATCGGGACGGGGGATAGACCCCTCCACTTT. It yields the protein CASSIGTGDRPLHF.

The gene calls are TRBV7-2 and TRBJ2-4; 7 positions agree with TRBD1. J lost 16 bases, V lost 1 base, and 7 bases had no gene match. The germline V gene has CDR1 SGHTA and CDR2 FQGNSA. There are 12 residues in the CDR3. The CDR3 DNA reads TGTGCCAGCAGCTTAGGCGACAGGGTAGCATACTTC. It codes for CASSLGDRVAYF.

The V gene is TRBV30, the J gene TRBJ1-2, with D unclear. V lost 0 bases and J lost 5, with 16 bases in between. The CDR3 consists of 15 residues. Germline CDR1 and CDR2: GTSNPN and SVGIG (reference sequence). The CDR3 nucleotides read TGTGCCTGGAGTGTTGGGTCGGGTAATTATTATGGCTACACCTTC. It codes for CAWSVGSGNYYGYTF.

The chain recombines TRBV7-9 with TRBJ2-7, with 7 bases aligning to TRBD2. V lost 5 bases to trimming and J lost 0 bases; unmatched junction nucleotides: 4. The CDR3 has 14 residues. Looked up from germline, CDR1 is SEHNR and CDR2 is FQNEAQ (reference sequence). CDR3: CASSPSGNSYEQYF. The CDR3 DNA reads TGTGCCAGCAGCCCCAGCGGGAACTCCTACGAGCAGTACTTC.